A selection of T cell receptor beta chains follows, all from one sample in a study of T cell responses to AZD1222 COVID-19 vaccine. Data came from immunoSEQ multiplex PCR; TCRdb stores just in-frame clones and leaves some out. The sample comprises tens of thousands of clones, about 88% of which are singletons, and 5.5% to 7% rests with the top ten. The sample consisted of peripheral blood, taken on day 0 of AZD1222 vaccination. Every receptor here comes from an adult in good health. The CDR3 runs from the conserved cysteine through the conserved F or W. D genes are given only for firm matches. Clone size is stated in some rows and not others, as once, few, many or a class when expanded.

D gene	J gene	V gene	clone size	CDR3 length	CDR3 protein	CDR3 DNA
TRBD1	TRBJ1-1	TRBV28	.	14	CASRKTGRNTEAFF	TGTGCCAGCAGAAAGACAGGGCGAAACACTGAAGCTTTCTTT
TRBD2	TRBJ2-2	TRBV6-2/TRBV6-3	.	16	CASSAYSGSGAGELFF	TGTGCCAGCAGTGCCTATAGCGGGAGTGGGGCCGGGGAGCTGTTTTTT
TRBD1	TRBJ1-4	TRBV5-4	.	17	CASSQVGQGTSSGKLFF	TGTGCCAGCAGCCAGGTGGGACAGGGGACGTCATCAGGAAAACTGTTTTTT
TRBD2	TRBJ2-5	TRBV4-1	.	16	CASSQPSGQRRETQYF	TGCGCCAGCAGCCAACCTAGCGGTCAGAGACGGGAGACCCAGTACTTC
.	TRBJ2-7	TRBV6-2/TRBV6-3	.	15	CASSTPQVGSYEQYF	TGTGCCAGCAGTACCCCGCAGGTGGGGTCCTACGAGCAGTACTTC
TRBD1	TRBJ2-5	TRBV11-2	.	14	CASSFQGARETQYF	TGTGCCAGCAGCTTTCAGGGGGCACGAGAGACCCAGTACTTC
.	TRBJ1-4	TRBV5-6	.	15	CASSYRHDPNEKLFF	TGTGCCAGCAGCTACCGACACGACCCGAATGAAAAACTGTTTTTT
.	TRBJ1-2	TRBV4-1	once	14	CASSQETGNYGYTF	TGCGCCAGCAGCCAAGAAACAGGGAACTATGGCTACACCTTC
.	TRBJ1-6	TRBV10-3	.	12	CAISEPGSPLHF	TGTGCCATCAGCGAGCCCGGTTCACCCCTCCACTTT
.	TRBJ2-7	TRBV12-5	.	13	CASGLPRGGEQYF	TGTGCTAGTGGTTTGCCCCGGGGAGGAGAGCAGTACTTC
.	TRBJ1-2	TRBV5-1	few	13	CASSRRATYGYTF	TGCGCCAGCAGTCGACGAGCTACCTATGGCTACACCTTC
TRBD2	TRBJ2-7	TRBV6-1	.	17	CASSEVFSGLAGALKDF	TGTGCCAGCAGTGAAGTCTTCAGTGGGCTAGCGGGAGCCCTTAAGGACTTC
.	TRBJ2-4	TRBV21-1	.	15	CASSKRTLAKNIQYF	TGTGCCAGCAGCAAAAGGACTCTAGCCAAAAACATTCAGTACTTC
TRBD1	TRBJ1-4	TRBV7-2	.	17	CASSLVPQGATNEKLFF	TGTGCCAGCAGCTTAGTCCCGCAGGGGGCAACTAATGAAAAACTGTTTTTT
TRBD2	TRBJ2-4	TRBV20-1	.	14	CSASMGLAVNIQYF	TGCAGTGCTAGTATGGGACTAGCGGTAAACATTCAGTACTTC
.	TRBJ2-7	TRBV18	.	11	CASSLSYEQYF	TGTGCCAGCTCACTTTCTTACGAGCAGTACTTC
TRBD1	TRBJ1-2	TRBV6-5	.	14	CASSYSTGRYGYTF	TGTGCCAGCAGTTACTCGACAGGGCGGTATGGCTACACCTTC
.	TRBJ2-3	TRBV7-2	once	17	CASSLGFGGRRTDTQYF	TGTGCCAGCAGCTTAGGTTTCGGGGGCAGGCGCACAGATACGCAGTATTTT
.	TRBJ1-1	TRBV28	.	12	CASSPLDTEAFF	TGTGCCAGCAGCCCCCTGGACACTGAAGCTTTCTTT
.	TRBJ1-2	TRBV12-3/TRBV12-4	.	13	CASKDPASYGYTF	TGTGCCAGTAAGGATCCTGCCAGCTATGGCTACACCTTC
TRBD2	TRBJ2-3	TRBV2	.	16	CASSVPPGGLADTQYF	TGTGCCAGCAGTGTCCCCCCGGGGGGGCTGGCAGATACGCAGTATTTT
.	TRBJ1-6	TRBV6-2/TRBV6-3	.	13	CASSYRHNSPLHF	TGTGCCAGCAGTTACCGACATAATTCACCCCTCCACTTT
TRBD1	TRBJ1-4	TRBV27	.	19	CASSLRPGQGFATNEKLFF	TGTGCCAGCAGTTTACGTCCGGGACAGGGTTTTGCAACTAATGAAAAACTGTTTTTT
TRBD1	TRBJ1-2	TRBV6-5	.	14	CASSYDRAGGYYTF	TGTGCCAGCAGTTACGACAGGGCAGGGGGTTACTACACCTTC
TRBD1	TRBJ2-7	TRBV7-9	.	15	CASSDSGQGSYEQYF	TGTGCCAGCAGCGATTCCGGACAGGGGTCCTACGAGCAGTACTTC
TRBD1	TRBJ2-7	TRBV19	.	16	CASRRGQGVAPYEQYF	TGTGCCAGTAGGAGGGGACAGGGAGTAGCCCCCTACGAGCAGTACTTC
TRBD1	TRBJ2-5	TRBV5-1	.	15	CASSPGGTGKETQYF	TGCGCCAGCAGCCCTGGAGGGACAGGGAAAGAGACCCAGTACTTC
.	TRBJ1-6	TRBV5-4	.	17	CASSSGPPRDSNSPLHF	TGTGCCAGCAGCTCCGGACCCCCCAGGGACTCTAATTCACCCCTCCACTTT
.	TRBJ1-6	TRBV11-2	.	16	CASRIGGRSYNSPLHF	TGTGCCAGCAGAATAGGGGGTCGCTCCTATAATTCACCCCTCCACTTT
.	TRBJ2-6	TRBV5-6	.	14	CASRDGAGANVLTF	TGTGCCAGCCGGGATGGGGCTGGGGCCAACGTCCTGACTTTC
TRBD1	TRBJ2-7	TRBV5-8	.	15	CASSPRTGNGHEQYF	TGTGCCAGCAGCCCGAGGACAGGGAATGGCCACGAGCAGTACTTC
.	TRBJ1-4	TRBV24-1	.	14	CATSGEPPNEKLFF	TGTGCCACCAGTGGAGAGCCGCCTAATGAAAAACTGTTTTTT
TRBD2	TRBJ2-7	TRBV18	.	14	CASSPPGGGDEQYF	TGTGCCAGCTCACCACCCGGGGGGGGCGACGAGCAGTACTTC
.	TRBJ2-5	TRBV5-1	.	15	CASSLTARLGVAQYF	TGCGCCAGCAGCTTGACAGCCCGCCTTGGGGTGGCCCAGTACTTC
TRBD2	TRBJ2-5	TRBV6-1	.	17	CASSGGLAGGRRGTQYF	TGTGCCAGCAGTGGAGGACTAGCGGGGGGTCGTAGAGGGACCCAGTACTTC
.	TRBJ1-4	TRBV2	.	14	CASSGGQEGEKLFF	TGTGCCAGCAGTGGTGGCCAGGAAGGAGAAAAACTGTTTTTT
.	TRBJ1-1	TRBV5-1	.	13	CASSLPGLTEAFF	TGCGCCAGCAGTTTACCCGGATTGACTGAAGCTTTCTTT
TRBD2	TRBJ2-2	TRBV6-1	.	15	CASTAAGERTGELFF	TGTGCCAGCACCGCAGCGGGAGAACGAACCGGGGAGCTGTTTTTT
.	TRBJ1-6	TRBV7-6	.	15	CASSHGPSDNSPLHF	TGTGCCAGCAGCCATGGGCCATCCGATAATTCACCCCTCCACTTT
.	TRBJ2-3	TRBV18	few	14	CASSSERVTDTQYF	TGTGCCAGCTCATCCGAGCGGGTCACAGATACGCAGTATTTT
TRBD2	TRBJ2-5	TRBV7-2	.	14	CASSYSGRRDTQYF	TGTGCCAGCAGCTATAGCGGGAGAAGAGACACCCAGTACTTC
.	TRBJ2-4	TRBV21-1	.	16	CASSAYRARAKNIQYF	TGTGCCAGCAGCGCGTACAGGGCCCGGGCCAAAAACATTCAGTACTTC
TRBD2	TRBJ2-3	TRBV10-3	.	15	CAISDGRGGQDTQYF	TGTGCCATCAGTGACGGGCGGGGGGGCCAAGATACGCAGTATTTT